Each of the 5 T cell receptor beta chains below was sequenced from the same sample in a study of T cells in Graves' hyperthyroidism and ophthalmopathy. TCR beta CDR3 regions were amplified from RNA transcripts. When the TCR CDR3 underwent first-round RT-PCR, the HTBI primer set was used. TCRdb ran MiXCR on the multiplex PCR reads and lists one entry per CDR3 protein. The data show 450,000 to 500,000 distinct CDR3 sequences, with around a fifth seen just once and around 50% held by the top ten. Sequencing used blood. These receptors all come from a woman aged 70-85 years with Graves' ophthalmopathy.

This rearrangement joins TRBV6-5 to TRBJ2-2; 8 nucleotides align to TRBD2. Germline V gene lookup returns CDR1 MNHEY and CDR2 SVGAGI. V dropped 0 bases and J dropped 4; count of bases not matched to a gene: 10. The CDR3 sequence is 18 residues long. CDR3 sequence: CASSYSSGGQGGTGELFF. The CDR3, as DNA: TGTGCCAGCAGTTACTCGTCGGGGGGGCAGGGCGGCACCGGGGAGCTGTTTTTT.

V gene TRBV9 combines with J gene TRBJ1-2; 7 nucleotides match TRBD1. Losses at the gene ends were 0 bases for V and 8 bases for J; bases not matched to a gene: 4. The germline CDR1 and CDR2 sequences are SGDLS and YYNGEE. CDR3 length: 13 residues. The CDR3 nucleotides are TGTGCCAGCAGCGTAGGAGGGGGCGGCGGCTACACCTTC. Protein: CASSVGGGGGYTF.

In its sample, this clonotype was seen a few times. The chain is built from TRBV24-1 and TRBJ2-3; D is tentatively TRBD1 or TRBD2 (5 bases each). V was shortened by 4 bases and J by 9 bases, with 13 bases between the two germline ends. There are 13 residues in the CDR3. In germline, CDR1 is KGHDR, CDR2 SFDVKD. As DNA, the CDR3 is TGTGCCACCAGTGACGCCGGGACGGGCACGCAGTATTTT. The encoded protein is CATSDAGTGTQYF.

This clonotype appeared many times. The chain uses TRBV11-2 and TRBJ1-2; possible D gene TRBD1, 6 bases. The CDR3 has 13 amino acids. V was shortened by 0 bases and J by 7 bases, with 9 bases between the two germline ends. Germline CDR1 reads SGHAT; CDR2 reads FQNNGV. The CDR3 bases are TGTGCCAGCAGCTTAGAAAGGGGGACTGGCTACACCTTC. Encoded protein: CASSLERGTGYTF. Full variable domain (rest looked up from reference TRBV11-2 and TRBJ1-2): EAGVAQSPRYKIIEKRQSVAFWCNPISGHATLYWYQQILGQGPKLLIQFQNNGVVDDSQLPKDRFSAERLKGVDSTLKIQPAKLEDSAVYLCASSLERGTGYTFGSGTRLTVV.

This clonotype was seen a few times. The CDR3 nucleotides read TGTGCCAGCAGTTATTACCGACGCACCGATTACGAGCAGTACTTC. Its translation: CASSYYRRTDYEQYF. V usage is TRBV6-1 and J usage is TRBJ2-7; D remains ambiguous. Germline CDR1 reads MNHNS; CDR2 reads SASEGT. The CDR3 extends over 15 amino acids. Trimming cost V 5 bases and J 4 bases, with 18 bases left between them.